The source of this TCR beta chain is a study of blood T cells in healthy people across ages. Then a second PCR, running about 7 to 11 cycles, was carried out with a sample-barcoded 5' primer and a J-beta primer mix. TCRdb processed the 5' RACE reads anew with MiXCR; each CDR3 protein has one entry. This table holds approximately 780,000 distinct CDR3 sequences, around a quarter found once. Another study also made use of these data, one on T cells of mothers and their children.

This TCR was sampled from a boy younger than 18 in good health. The material sequenced was blood.

CDR3 nucleotides: TGTGCCAGCAGCAGTATGAGACGGACCCAGTACTTC. It yields the protein CASSSMRRTQYF. The genes are TRBV14 and TRBJ2-5; D is unclear. The germline V and J ends were trimmed by 5 bases and 7 bases, with 11 bases remaining between them. Germline lookup yields CDR1 SGHDN and CDR2 FVKESK. CDR3 length: 12 residues.